This TCR beta chain was captured by sequencing in a study of coeliac disease. Study-level background: Without high-resolution HLA typing, biased TRBV7-2 usage was examined as a proof of principle.

Libraries were prepared by immunoSEQ multiplex PCR; TCRdb keeps only in-frame clonotypes and omits some of them. Among around 3,000 clones listed, about 48% were seen once. Concerning this clone: The antigen remains undetermined.

The V and J ends lost 5 bases and 2 bases, in that order; junction bases with no gene match: 12. From germline, CDR1 is MDHEN and CDR2 SYDVKM. This CDR3 is 17 amino acids long. Study outcomes and limitations: Largely private TRB repertoires meant most sequences were sample-unique.

Material for sequencing was intraepithelial lymphocytes from the gut. The source is a woman aged 70-85 years with celiac disease. The rearrangement uses TRBV28 and TRBJ1-5; TRBD1 matches at 7 bases. CDR3 DNA sequence: TGTGCCAGCAGTCTAACGACAGGGCTGGAAGGCAATCAGCCCCAGCATTTT. This translates into CASSLTTGLEGNQPQHF.